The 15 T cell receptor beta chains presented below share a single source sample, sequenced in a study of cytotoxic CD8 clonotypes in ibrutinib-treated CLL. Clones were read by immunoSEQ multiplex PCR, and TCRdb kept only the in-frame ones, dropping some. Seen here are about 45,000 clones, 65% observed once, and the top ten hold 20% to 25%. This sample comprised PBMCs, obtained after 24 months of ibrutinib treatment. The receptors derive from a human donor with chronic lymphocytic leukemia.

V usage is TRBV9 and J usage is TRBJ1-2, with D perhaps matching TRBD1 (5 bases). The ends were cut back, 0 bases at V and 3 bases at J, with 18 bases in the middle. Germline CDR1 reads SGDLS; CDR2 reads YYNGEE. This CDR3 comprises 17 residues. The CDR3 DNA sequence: TGTGCCAGCAGCGTAGTCGCCCTGGGGCAGGAGTACTATGGCTACACCTTC. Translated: CASSVVALGQEYYGYTF.

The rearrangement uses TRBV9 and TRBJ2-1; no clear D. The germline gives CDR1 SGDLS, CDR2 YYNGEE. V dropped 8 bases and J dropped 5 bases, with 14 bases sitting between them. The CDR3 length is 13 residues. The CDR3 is CASRRWYDNEQFF. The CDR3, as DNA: TGTGCCAGTCGCCGGTGGTATGACAATGAGCAGTTCTTC.

This CDR3 reads CASSSGATNEKLFF. Written as DNA, the CDR3 is TGCGCCAGCAGCTCGGGGGCAACTAATGAAAAACTGTTTTTT. This chain uses TRBV5-1 with TRBJ1-4; possibly TRBD1 for D (5 bases). This CDR3 is 14 amino acids long. Germline loops: CDR1 SGHRS, CDR2 YFSETQ. The V gene lost 3 bases and the J gene lost 0 bases, with 6 bases spanning the gap.

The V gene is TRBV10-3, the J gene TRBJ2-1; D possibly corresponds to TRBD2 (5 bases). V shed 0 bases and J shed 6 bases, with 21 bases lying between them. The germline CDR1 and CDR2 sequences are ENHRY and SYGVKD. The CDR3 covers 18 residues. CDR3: CAISESQPGVSFFNEQFF. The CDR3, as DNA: TGTGCCATCAGTGAGTCGCAGCCCGGGGTATCATTCTTCAATGAGCAGTTCTTC.

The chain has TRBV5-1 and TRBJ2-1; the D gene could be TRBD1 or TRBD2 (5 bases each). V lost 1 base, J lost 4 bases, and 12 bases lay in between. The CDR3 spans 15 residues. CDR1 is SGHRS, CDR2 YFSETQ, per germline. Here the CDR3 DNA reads TGCGCCAGCAGCTTGTGGGGGTTCTTTTACAATGAGCAGTTCTTC. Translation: CASSLWGFFYNEQFF.

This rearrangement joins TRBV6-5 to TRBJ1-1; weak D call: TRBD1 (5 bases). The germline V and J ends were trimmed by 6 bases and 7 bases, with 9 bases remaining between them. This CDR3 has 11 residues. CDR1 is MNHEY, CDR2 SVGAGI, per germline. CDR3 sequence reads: CASSRGSEAFF. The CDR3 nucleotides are TGTGCCAGCAGCCGGGGGAGTGAAGCTTTCTTT.

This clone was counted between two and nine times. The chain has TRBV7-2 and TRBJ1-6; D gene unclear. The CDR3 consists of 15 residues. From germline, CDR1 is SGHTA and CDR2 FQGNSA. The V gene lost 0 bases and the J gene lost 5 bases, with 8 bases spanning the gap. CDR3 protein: CASSLAGINNSPLHF. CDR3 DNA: TGTGCCAGCAGCTTAGCAGGGATTAATAATTCACCCCTCCACTTT.

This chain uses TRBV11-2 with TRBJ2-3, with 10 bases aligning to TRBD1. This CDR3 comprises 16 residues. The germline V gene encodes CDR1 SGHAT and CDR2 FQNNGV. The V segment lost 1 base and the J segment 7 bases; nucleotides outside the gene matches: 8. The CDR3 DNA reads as TGTGCCAGCAGCTTAGTTAGGGGACAGGGGACCCATACGCAGTATTTT. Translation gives CASSLVRGQGTHTQYF.

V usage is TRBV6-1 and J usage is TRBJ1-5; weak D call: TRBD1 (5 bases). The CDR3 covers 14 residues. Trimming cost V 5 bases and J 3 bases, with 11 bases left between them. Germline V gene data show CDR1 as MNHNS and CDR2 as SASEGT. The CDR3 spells CASSTRVVNQPQHF. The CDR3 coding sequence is TGTGCCAGCAGTACCAGGGTCGTCAATCAGCCCCAGCATTTT.

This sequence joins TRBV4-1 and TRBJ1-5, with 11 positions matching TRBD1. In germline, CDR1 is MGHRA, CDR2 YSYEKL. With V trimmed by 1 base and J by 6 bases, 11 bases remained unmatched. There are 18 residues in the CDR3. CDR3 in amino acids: CASSQVTGTGGFSQPQHF. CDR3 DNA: TGCGCCAGCAGCCAAGTCACCGGGACAGGGGGTTTTAGTCAGCCCCAGCATTTT.

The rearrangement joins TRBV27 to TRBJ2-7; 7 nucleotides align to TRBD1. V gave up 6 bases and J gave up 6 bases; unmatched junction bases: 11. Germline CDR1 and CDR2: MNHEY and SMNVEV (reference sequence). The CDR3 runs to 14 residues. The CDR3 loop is CASSNPGQRIEQYF. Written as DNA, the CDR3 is TGTGCCAGCAGCAATCCGGGACAGAGAATCGAGCAGTACTTC.

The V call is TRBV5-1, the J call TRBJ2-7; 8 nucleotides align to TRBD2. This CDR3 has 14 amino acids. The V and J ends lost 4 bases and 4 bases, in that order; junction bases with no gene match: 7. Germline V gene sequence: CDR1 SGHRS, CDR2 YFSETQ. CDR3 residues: CASSVSGGRYEQYF. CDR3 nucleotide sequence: TGCGCCAGCAGCGTGAGCGGGGGCAGATACGAGCAGTACTTC. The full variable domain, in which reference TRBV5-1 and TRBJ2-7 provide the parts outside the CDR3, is KAGVTQTPRYLIKTRGQQVTLSCSPISGHRSVSWYQQTPGQGLQFLFEYFSETQRNKGNFPGRFSGRQFSNSRSEMNVSTLELGDSALYLCASSVSGGRYEQYFGPGTRLTVT.

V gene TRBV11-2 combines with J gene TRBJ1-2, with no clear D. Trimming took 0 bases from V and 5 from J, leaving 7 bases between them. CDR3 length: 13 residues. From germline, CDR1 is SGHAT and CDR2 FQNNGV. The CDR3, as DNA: TGTGCCAGCAGCTTAGATCCCGGGTATGGCTACACCTTC. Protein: CASSLDPGYGYTF.

Here the CDR3 reads CASSSPGQGATEAFF. In nucleotides, the CDR3 is TGTGCCAGCAGTTCCCCGGGACAGGGGGCGACTGAAGCTTTCTTT. The gene calls are TRBV2 and TRBJ1-1; 12 nucleotides align to TRBD1. Germline V gene data show CDR1 as SNHLY and CDR2 as FYNNEI. The V gene end was trimmed by 5 bases and the J gene end by 5 bases; junction bases not matched to a gene: 6. The CDR3 covers 15 residues.

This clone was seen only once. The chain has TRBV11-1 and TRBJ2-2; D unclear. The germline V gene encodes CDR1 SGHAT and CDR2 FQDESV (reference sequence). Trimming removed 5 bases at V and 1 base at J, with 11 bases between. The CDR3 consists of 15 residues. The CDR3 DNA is TGTGCCAGCAGCCTAGGATGGGGGAACACCGGGGAGCTGTTTTTT. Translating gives CASSLGWGNTGELFF. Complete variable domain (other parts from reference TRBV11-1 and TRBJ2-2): EAEVAQSPRYKITEKSQAVAFWCDPISGHATLYWYRQILGQGPELLVQFQDESVVDDSQLPKDRFSAERLKGVDSTLKIQPAELGDSAMYLCASSLGWGNTGELFFGEGSRLTVL.